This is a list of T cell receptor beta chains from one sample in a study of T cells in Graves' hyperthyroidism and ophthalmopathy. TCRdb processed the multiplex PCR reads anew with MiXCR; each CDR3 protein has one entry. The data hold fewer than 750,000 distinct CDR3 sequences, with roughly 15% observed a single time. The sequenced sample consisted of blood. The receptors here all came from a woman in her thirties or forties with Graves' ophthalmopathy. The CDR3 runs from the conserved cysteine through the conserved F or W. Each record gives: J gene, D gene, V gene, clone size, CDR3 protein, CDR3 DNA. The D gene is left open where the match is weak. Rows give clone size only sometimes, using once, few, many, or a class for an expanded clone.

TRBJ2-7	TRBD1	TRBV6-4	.	CASRPRNLDRGNYEQYF	TGTGCCAGCAGACCCAGGAATCTCGACAGGGGAAACTACGAGCAGTACTTC
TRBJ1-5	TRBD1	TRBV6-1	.	CASIYGGTGNQPQHF	TGTGCCAGCATCTACGGGGGGACAGGTAATCAGCCCCAGCATTTT
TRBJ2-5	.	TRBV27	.	CASSSLGNQETQYF	TGTGCCAGCAGCTCCCTTGGGAACCAAGAGACCCAGTACTTC
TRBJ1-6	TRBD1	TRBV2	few	CASKQGSNSPLHF	TGTGCCAGCAAACAGGGGTCTAATTCACCCCTCCACTTT
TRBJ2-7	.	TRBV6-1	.	CASSEFNYRLISPNEQYF	TGTGCCAGCAGTGAGTTCAACTACAGGCTAATCTCCCCGAACGAGCAGTACTTC
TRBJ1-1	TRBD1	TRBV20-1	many	CSARGTGRMNTEAFF	TGCAGTGCTAGGGGGACAGGGAGGATGAACACTGAAGCTTTCTTT
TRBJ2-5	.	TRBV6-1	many	CASSSVSGGETQYF	TGTGCCAGCAGCTCCGTATCAGGCGGAGAGACCCAGTACTTC
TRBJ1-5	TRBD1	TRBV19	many	CASRADRGGNQPQHF	TGTGCCAGTAGGGCCGACAGGGGTGGCAATCAGCCCCAGCATTTT
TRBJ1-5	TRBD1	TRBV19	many	CASTGRTGYNQPQHF	TGTGCCAGTACCGGACGGACAGGGTACAATCAGCCCCAGCATTTT
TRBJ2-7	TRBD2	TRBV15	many	CATSKDSGASYEQYF	TGTGCCACCAGCAAAGATAGCGGGGCCTCCTACGAGCAGTACTTC
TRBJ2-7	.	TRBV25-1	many	CASSDVGTHYEQYF	TGTGCCAGCAGTGATGTGGGAACCCACTACGAGCAGTACTTC
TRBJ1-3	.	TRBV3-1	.	CASSQDSRGNTIYF	TGTGCCAGCAGCCAAGATTCTAGGGGAAACACCATATATTTT
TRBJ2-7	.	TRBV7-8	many	CASSYTGSEQYF	TGTGCCAGCAGCTACACAGGGAGCGAGCAGTACTTC
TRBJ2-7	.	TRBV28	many	CASSLMGFTSYEQYF	TGTGCCAGCAGTCTAATGGGTTTTACCTCCTACGAGCAGTACTTC
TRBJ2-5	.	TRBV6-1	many	CASSVLANQETQYF	TGTGCCAGCAGCGTTCTAGCGAACCAAGAGACCCAGTACTTC
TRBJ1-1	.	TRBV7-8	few	CASSKPTGGTEAFF	TGTGCCAGCAGCAAACCGACAGGAGGTACTGAAGCTTTCTTT
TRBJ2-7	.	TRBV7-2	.	CASSLFGTYEQYF	TGTGCCAGCAGCTTGTTTGGGACCTACGAGCAGTACTTC
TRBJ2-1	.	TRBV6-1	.	CASSPAWGDLSNEQFF	TGTGCCAGCAGTCCGGCTTGGGGGGATCTTTCCAATGAGCAGTTCTTC
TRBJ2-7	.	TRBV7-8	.	CASSPAGGHSYEQYF	TGTGCCAGCAGCCCCGCCGGTGGACACTCCTACGAGCAGTACTTC
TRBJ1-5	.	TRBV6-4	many	CASSDLGGYSNQPQHF	TGTGCCAGCAGTGACTTAGGGGGGTATAGCAATCAGCCCCAGCATTTT
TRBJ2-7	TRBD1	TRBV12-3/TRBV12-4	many	CASSPPLSRTGQEQYF	TGTGCCAGCAGCCCTCCTTTGTCCCGGACAGGGCAGGAGCAGTACTTC
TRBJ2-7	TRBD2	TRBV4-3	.	CASSQVSGNIAYEQYF	TGCGCCAGCAGCCAAGTGAGCGGGAATATCGCCTACGAGCAGTACTTC
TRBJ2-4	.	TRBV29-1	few	CSVGLGRDIQYF	TGCAGCGTGGGGCTTGGAAGGGACATTCAGTACTTC
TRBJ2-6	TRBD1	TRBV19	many	CASKRTGSSGANVLTF	TGTGCCAGTAAAAGGACAGGGTCCTCTGGGGCCAACGTCCTGACTTTC
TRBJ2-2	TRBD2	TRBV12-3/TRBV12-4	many	CASSLGGSHTGELFF	TGTGCCAGCAGTTTGGGGGGGAGCCACACCGGGGAGCTGTTTTTT
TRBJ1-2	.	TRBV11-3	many	CASSLEGRGIGGYTF	TGTGCCAGCAGCTTGGAGGGCAGGGGAATAGGTGGCTACACCTTC
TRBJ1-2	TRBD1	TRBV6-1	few	CASSEAPTGGNGYTF	TGTGCCAGTAGTGAAGCCCCGACAGGGGGAAACGGCTACACCTTC
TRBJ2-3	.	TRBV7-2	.	CASSFSIPSDTQYF	TGTGCCAGCAGCTTCAGCATCCCCTCAGATACGCAGTATTTT
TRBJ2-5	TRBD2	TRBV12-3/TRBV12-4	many	CASSFSGGPETQYF	TGTGCCAGCAGTTTTTCGGGGGGACCGGAGACCCAGTACTTC
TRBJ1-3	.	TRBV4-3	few	CASSPQQVTGNTIYF	TGCGCCAGCAGCCCCCAACAGGTCACTGGAAACACCATATATTTT
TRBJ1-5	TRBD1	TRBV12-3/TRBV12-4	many	CASSGTGGKPQHF	TGTGCCAGCAGTGGGACAGGGGGTAAGCCCCAGCATTTT
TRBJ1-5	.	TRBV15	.	CATSTTVSNQPQHF	TGTGCCACCAGCACGACGGTGAGCAATCAGCCCCAGCATTTT
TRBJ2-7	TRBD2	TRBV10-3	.	CAITPSGGDEQYF	TGTGCCATCACGCCTAGCGGAGGTGACGAGCAGTACTTC
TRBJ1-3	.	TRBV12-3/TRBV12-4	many	CASSLMASGNTIYF	TGTGCCAGCAGTTTAATGGCCTCTGGAAACACCATATATTTT
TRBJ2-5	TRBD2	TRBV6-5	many	CASTPGLAGETQYF	TGTGCCAGCACTCCGGGACTAGCGGGAGAGACCCAGTACTTC
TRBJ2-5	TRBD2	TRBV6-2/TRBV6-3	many	CASSNIKRGQETQYF	TGTGCCAGCAGCAACATTAAGCGGGGACAAGAGACCCAGTACTTC
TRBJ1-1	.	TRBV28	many	CASTIRGTEAFF	TGTGCCAGCACCATAAGGGGCACTGAAGCTTTCTTT
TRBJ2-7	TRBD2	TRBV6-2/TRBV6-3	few	CASSTLLAGVGYEQYF	TGTGCCAGCAGCACCCTACTAGCGGGAGTTGGTTACGAGCAGTACTTC
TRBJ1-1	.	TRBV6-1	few	CASRLDRTNTEAFF	TGTGCCAGCAGACTAGACAGGACGAACACTGAAGCTTTCTTT
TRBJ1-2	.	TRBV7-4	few	CASSYGTVARCLNYGYTF	TGTGCCAGCAGCTACGGGACTGTGGCCCGCTGCCTTAACTATGGCTACACCTTC
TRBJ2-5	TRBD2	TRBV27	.	CASSPLGVAGAETQYF	TGTGCCAGCAGCCCCCTGGGGGTAGCGGGAGCAGAGACCCAGTACTTC
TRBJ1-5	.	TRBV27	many	CASSSAIQGPQHF	TGTGCCAGCAGTTCGGCAATCCAGGGGCCCCAGCATTTT